The entry that follows covers one TCR beta chain sequence. This record belongs to a study of blood T cell repertoires in COVID-19. Across the whole study: The origin of the acute and convalescent COVID-19 samples was the United States, Italy and Spain. Nucleic acid was either cDNA or gDNA, and it came from T cells, B-cell-depleted T cells, or PBMCs.

The length of the CDR3 is 14 residues. The germline V gene encodes CDR1 SNHLY and CDR2 FYNNEI. Trimming cost V 6 bases and J 2 bases, with 13 bases left between them. As handled by the study authors: It was from reference gene primer amplification that nucleated cell counts were estimated. Profiled with immunoSEQ multiplex PCR; TCRdb holds only in-frame clones, not every one. The V and J calls and clone size come from that table; D and trimming were worked out from the DNA. The data hold about 380,000 clones, with about 80% observed a single time. The chain combines TRBV2 with TRBJ1-2, with D perhaps matching TRBD1 (5 bases). Sequencing was carried out using peripheral blood. This receptor was identified in a human donor with acute or convalescent COVID-19. The donor label of this sample is uncertain. CDR3 coding DNA: TGTGCCAGCAGGGATTACGGGGGAAACTATGGCTACACCTTC. This encodes CASRDYGGNYGYTF.